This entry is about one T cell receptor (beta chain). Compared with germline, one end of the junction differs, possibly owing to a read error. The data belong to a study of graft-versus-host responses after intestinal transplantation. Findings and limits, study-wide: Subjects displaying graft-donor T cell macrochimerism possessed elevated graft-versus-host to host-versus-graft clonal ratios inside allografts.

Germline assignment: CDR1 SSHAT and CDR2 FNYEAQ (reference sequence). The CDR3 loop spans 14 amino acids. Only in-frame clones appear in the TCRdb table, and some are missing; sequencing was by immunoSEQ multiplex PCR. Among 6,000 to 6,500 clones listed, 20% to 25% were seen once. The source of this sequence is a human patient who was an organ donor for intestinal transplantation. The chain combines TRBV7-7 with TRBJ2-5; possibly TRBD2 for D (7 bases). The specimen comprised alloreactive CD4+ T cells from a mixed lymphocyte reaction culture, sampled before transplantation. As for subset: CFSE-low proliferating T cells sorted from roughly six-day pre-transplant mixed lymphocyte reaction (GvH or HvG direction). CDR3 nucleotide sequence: TGTGCTAGCAGCTTAGGGGGGGGCGCGGAGACCCAGTACTTC. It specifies CASSLGGGAETQYF.